A selection of T cell receptor beta chains follows, all from one sample in a study of cytomegalovirus exposure and HLA in healthy donors. Produced via immunoSEQ multiplex PCR; TCRdb's table is partial and in-frame only. The repertoire table contains fewer than 100,000 clones. The sample comprised PBMCs. The receptors were gathered from a man aged 50-60 years in good health and CMV-seronegative. Both conserved end residues are part of each CDR3. The D gene is left open where the match is weak.

j_gene: TRBJ2-3; v_gene: TRBV20-1; d_gene: .; CDR3nt: TGCAGTGGACAGATTGCAGATACGCAGTATTTT; CDR3aa: CSGQIADTQYF
j_gene: TRBJ2-2; v_gene: TRBV4-1; d_gene: TRBD2; CDR3nt: TGCGCCAGCAAGTTCGGCGGGGGGAGGGACACCGGGGAGCTGTTTTTT; CDR3aa: CASKFGGGRDTGELFF
j_gene: TRBJ2-1; v_gene: TRBV5-1; d_gene: TRBD2; CDR3nt: TGCGCCAGCAGCCCCGGGACTAGTAATCTCAATGAGCAGTTCTTC; CDR3aa: CASSPGTSNLNEQFF
j_gene: TRBJ2-7; v_gene: TRBV19; d_gene: .; CDR3nt: TGTGCCAGTAGCCGCGGGGGCAGGGGCTACGAGCAGTACTTC; CDR3aa: CASSRGGRGYEQYF
j_gene: TRBJ1-6; v_gene: TRBV16; d_gene: TRBD1; CDR3nt: TGTGCCAGCAGCCAACTGCAGGGGGCGAATAATTCACCCCTCCACTTT; CDR3aa: CASSQLQGANNSPLHF
j_gene: TRBJ1-2; v_gene: TRBV28; d_gene: .; CDR3nt: TGTGCCAGCAGACCCAGGGGAGAGGGTGGCTACACCTTC; CDR3aa: CASRPRGEGGYTF
j_gene: TRBJ1-1; v_gene: TRBV7-8; d_gene: TRBD1; CDR3nt: TGTGCCAGCAGCGGTAGGGGACAGGGTTACACTGAAGCTTTCTTT; CDR3aa: CASSGRGQGYTEAFF
j_gene: TRBJ2-3; v_gene: TRBV2; d_gene: TRBD2; CDR3nt: TGTGCCAGCAGTGACAAGCGGGGGCCGGATACGCAGTATTTT; CDR3aa: CASSDKRGPDTQYF
j_gene: TRBJ2-2; v_gene: TRBV6-1; d_gene: TRBD1; CDR3nt: TGTGCCAGCAGCCCACAGGGGGTTAACACCGGGGAGCTGTTTTTT; CDR3aa: CASSPQGVNTGELFF
j_gene: TRBJ1-2; v_gene: TRBV7-3; d_gene: .; CDR3nt: TGTGCCAGCAGCTTAACTCCAGGATCTTATGGCTACACCTTC; CDR3aa: CASSLTPGSYGYTF
j_gene: TRBJ1-2; v_gene: TRBV11-2; d_gene: TRBD1; CDR3nt: TGTGCCAGCAGCCGAGACAGGGGATCTGGCTACACCTTC; CDR3aa: CASSRDRGSGYTF
j_gene: TRBJ2-7; v_gene: TRBV7-9; d_gene: TRBD2; CDR3nt: TGTGCCAGCAGCTTCGGGGGGGGGCCTCTCGACGAGCAGTACTTC; CDR3aa: CASSFGGGPLDEQYF
j_gene: TRBJ1-2; v_gene: TRBV6-5; d_gene: .; CDR3nt: TGTGCCAGCAGTTACTACCTAGAGGGGGATAACTATGGCTACACCTTC; CDR3aa: CASSYYLEGDNYGYTF
j_gene: TRBJ2-5; v_gene: TRBV6-1; d_gene: .; CDR3nt: TGTGCCAGCCGAGGACAGAACCAAGAGACCCAGTACTTC; CDR3aa: CASRGQNQETQYF
j_gene: TRBJ2-7; v_gene: TRBV27; d_gene: .; CDR3nt: TGTGCCAGCAGTTTATATGGCAGCTCCTACGAGCAGTACTTC; CDR3aa: CASSLYGSSYEQYF
j_gene: TRBJ2-3; v_gene: TRBV7-6; d_gene: .; CDR3nt: TGTGCCAGCAGCGCTCCAAACCAGGGGGATACGCAGTATTTT; CDR3aa: CASSAPNQGDTQYF
j_gene: TRBJ2-7; v_gene: TRBV28; d_gene: TRBD1; CDR3nt: TGTGCCAGCAGTCATACGGGACAGGGAGTCCACGAGCAGTACTTC; CDR3aa: CASSHTGQGVHEQYF
j_gene: TRBJ2-7; v_gene: TRBV7-2; d_gene: TRBD2; CDR3nt: TGTGCCAGCAGCTTACGTAGCCTAGCGGGGGGCGGGGAGCAGTACTTC; CDR3aa: CASSLRSLAGGGEQYF
j_gene: TRBJ1-1; v_gene: TRBV9; d_gene: TRBD1; CDR3nt: TGTGCCAGCAGCCCTCCCGGGGGGACAGGGAACACTGAAGCTTTCTTT; CDR3aa: CASSPPGGTGNTEAFF
j_gene: TRBJ2-1; v_gene: TRBV2; d_gene: TRBD1; CDR3nt: TGTGCCAGCAGCGCAAGGACAGGGAATAACTACAATGAGCAGTTCTTC; CDR3aa: CASSARTGNNYNEQFF
j_gene: TRBJ1-2; v_gene: TRBV28; d_gene: TRBD1; CDR3nt: TGTGCCAGCCAGCAGGCGGGGACAGGGGACTATGGCTACACCTTC; CDR3aa: CASQQAGTGDYGYTF
j_gene: TRBJ1-1; v_gene: TRBV7-9; d_gene: .; CDR3nt: TGTGCCAGCAGCTCTTACCAAGGAGGTTTTGAAGCTTTCTTT; CDR3aa: CASSSYQGGFEAFF
j_gene: TRBJ1-2; v_gene: TRBV13; d_gene: .; CDR3nt: TGTGCCAGCAGCTTACCAGGGGATTATGGCTACACCTTC; CDR3aa: CASSLPGDYGYTF
j_gene: TRBJ1-5; v_gene: TRBV6-4; d_gene: .; CDR3nt: TGTGCCAGCATCCCTCCGGCCGCCAGGCAGCCCCAGCATTTT; CDR3aa: CASIPPAARQPQHF
j_gene: TRBJ2-3; v_gene: TRBV9; d_gene: TRBD2; CDR3nt: TGTGCCAGCAGCGTAGCTAGCGGTAGTAACACAGATACGCAGTATTTT; CDR3aa: CASSVASGSNTDTQYF
j_gene: TRBJ2-5; v_gene: TRBV19; d_gene: .; CDR3nt: TGTGCCAGTAGTATTCGGGGAAAACAAGAGACCCAGTACTTC; CDR3aa: CASSIRGKQETQYF
j_gene: TRBJ2-3; v_gene: TRBV25-1; d_gene: .; CDR3nt: TGTGCCAGCAGTGAATCCCTGGTAGGCACAGATACGCAGTATTTT; CDR3aa: CASSESLVGTDTQYF
j_gene: TRBJ1-2; v_gene: TRBV25-1; d_gene: .; CDR3nt: TGTGCCAGCCAACACAGGGTGGAAGGCTACACCTTC; CDR3aa: CASQHRVEGYTF
j_gene: TRBJ2-3; v_gene: TRBV19; d_gene: TRBD2; CDR3nt: TGTGCCAGTGGGATTAACGGGGGGGCCGGCACAGATACGCAGTATTTT; CDR3aa: CASGINGGAGTDTQYF
j_gene: TRBJ1-5; v_gene: TRBV18; d_gene: .; CDR3nt: TGTGCCAGCTCACCCCAGGAGGGGAGCAATCAGCCCCAGCATTTT; CDR3aa: CASSPQEGSNQPQHF
j_gene: TRBJ1-6; v_gene: TRBV28; d_gene: .; CDR3nt: TGTGCCAGCAGTTTCTCGGGAATGTATAATTCACCCCTCCACTTT; CDR3aa: CASSFSGMYNSPLHF
j_gene: TRBJ1-2; v_gene: TRBV6-5; d_gene: TRBD1; CDR3nt: TGTGCCAGCAGTGCCGGGACAGGGGGCGGCTATGGCTACACCTTC; CDR3aa: CASSAGTGGGYGYTF
j_gene: TRBJ1-1; v_gene: TRBV9; d_gene: .; CDR3nt: TGTGCCAGCAGCGAGGGACTAGGGGTAGGAACTGAAGCTTTCTTT; CDR3aa: CASSEGLGVGTEAFF
j_gene: TRBJ2-7; v_gene: TRBV10-3; d_gene: TRBD1; CDR3nt: TGTGCCATCAGTGCCCCCTTAATTCCAGGGGGCCTTCATAAGCAGTACTTC; CDR3aa: CAISAPLIPGGLHKQYF
j_gene: TRBJ2-2; v_gene: TRBV19; d_gene: .; CDR3nt: TGTGCCAGTAGAGATCCCACTAGCCTTAACACCGGGGAGCTGTTTTTT; CDR3aa: CASRDPTSLNTGELFF
j_gene: TRBJ2-7; v_gene: TRBV27; d_gene: .; CDR3nt: TGTGCCAGCAGTAGATCAGGGGCCTACGAGCAGTACTTC; CDR3aa: CASSRSGAYEQYF
j_gene: TRBJ2-1; v_gene: TRBV6-6; d_gene: TRBD1; CDR3nt: TGTGCCAGCAGTTATTGGGACAGGGAGGACAATGAGCAGTTCTTC; CDR3aa: CASSYWDREDNEQFF
j_gene: TRBJ2-7; v_gene: TRBV5-6; d_gene: TRBD1; CDR3nt: TGTGCCAGCAGCTTGTGGACAGGGGTCGACGAGCAGTACTTC; CDR3aa: CASSLWTGVDEQYF
j_gene: TRBJ1-6; v_gene: TRBV28; d_gene: TRBD1; CDR3nt: TGTGCCAGCAGTCCACAGGGGAGAGGGGGTAATTCACCCCTCCACTTT; CDR3aa: CASSPQGRGGNSPLHF
j_gene: TRBJ1-1; v_gene: TRBV18; d_gene: .; CDR3nt: TGTGCCAGCTCACCTGCGACAGGCGATTCTGAAGCTTTCTTT; CDR3aa: CASSPATGDSEAFF
j_gene: TRBJ2-3; v_gene: TRBV27; d_gene: .; CDR3nt: TGTGCCAGCAGTTTATGGCTAGCCCGGGGCACAGATACGCAGTATTTT; CDR3aa: CASSLWLARGTDTQYF
j_gene: TRBJ2-7; v_gene: TRBV5-1; d_gene: .; CDR3nt: TGCGCCAGCGCGGGTTCGTATAGCTCCTACGAGCAGTACTTC; CDR3aa: CASAGSYSSYEQYF
j_gene: TRBJ2-1; v_gene: TRBV5-4; d_gene: .; CDR3nt: TGTGCCAGCAGCTTGGATCAGGGATCCTACAATGAGCAGTTCTTC; CDR3aa: CASSLDQGSYNEQFF
j_gene: TRBJ1-5; v_gene: TRBV19; d_gene: TRBD1; CDR3nt: TGTGCCAGTAGTGGGACAGGGGGGAATCAGCCCCAGCATTTT; CDR3aa: CASSGTGGNQPQHF
j_gene: TRBJ2-5; v_gene: TRBV19; d_gene: TRBD2; CDR3nt: TGTGCCAGTAGTCCCTCGGGGGGTCAAGAGACCCAGTACTTC; CDR3aa: CASSPSGGQETQYF
j_gene: TRBJ2-1; v_gene: TRBV11-2; d_gene: TRBD1; CDR3nt: TGTGCCAGCAGCTTAGAGCCAGGGGGCTGGTATGAGCAGTTCTTC; CDR3aa: CASSLEPGGWYEQFF
j_gene: TRBJ2-5; v_gene: TRBV4-1; d_gene: .; CDR3nt: TGCGCCAGCAGCCCAGCCTGGCGGGGCGCCGAAGGAGGACAAGAGACCCAGTACTTC; CDR3aa: CASSPAWRGAEGGQETQYF
j_gene: TRBJ1-3; v_gene: TRBV28; d_gene: .; CDR3nt: TGTGCCAGCAGTATTAGGACAGTGGACACCATATATTTT; CDR3aa: CASSIRTVDTIYF
j_gene: TRBJ1-1; v_gene: TRBV18; d_gene: .; CDR3nt: TGTGCCAGCTCACCCCGAGAGGGCGGGGGGAACACTGAAGCTTTCTTT; CDR3aa: CASSPREGGGNTEAFF
j_gene: TRBJ1-1; v_gene: TRBV5-1; d_gene: .; CDR3nt: TGCGCCAGCAGCTCGGAGGGTTATGAAGCTTTCTTT; CDR3aa: CASSSEGYEAFF
j_gene: TRBJ1-2; v_gene: TRBV2; d_gene: TRBD1; CDR3nt: TGTGCCAGCAGTTACTTTCAAGGACAGGGAACCTATGGCTACACCTTC; CDR3aa: CASSYFQGQGTYGYTF
j_gene: TRBJ1-2; v_gene: TRBV27; d_gene: TRBD1; CDR3nt: TGTGCCAGCAGTCCCGCAAGACAGGGGGCCTCCTATGGCTACACCTTC; CDR3aa: CASSPARQGASYGYTF
j_gene: TRBJ1-3; v_gene: TRBV9; d_gene: .; CDR3nt: TGTGCCAGCAGCGTGAGGAGTGAGGGCCTCTCTGGAAACACCATATATTTT; CDR3aa: CASSVRSEGLSGNTIYF
j_gene: TRBJ1-4; v_gene: TRBV2; d_gene: .; CDR3nt: TGTGCCAGCAGTGTGGAGGCTAATGAAAAACTGTTTTTT; CDR3aa: CASSVEANEKLFF
j_gene: TRBJ2-7; v_gene: TRBV6-5; d_gene: .; CDR3nt: TGTGCCAGCAGTTACCGACACAGGGACTACGAGCAGTACTTC; CDR3aa: CASSYRHRDYEQYF
j_gene: TRBJ1-2; v_gene: TRBV5-1; d_gene: .; CDR3nt: TGCGCCAGCAGCTTGGGACGGGGGGCACGGGGCTACACCTTC; CDR3aa: CASSLGRGARGYTF
j_gene: TRBJ1-1; v_gene: TRBV6-4; d_gene: .; CDR3nt: TGTGCCAGCAGTGACACCCGCAACGGGCGGGCCACTGAAGCTTTCTTT; CDR3aa: CASSDTRNGRATEAFF
j_gene: TRBJ2-7; v_gene: TRBV5-1; d_gene: .; CDR3nt: TGCGCCAGCAGCTCGCTGGACAGAGGGTACGAGCAGTACTTC; CDR3aa: CASSSLDRGYEQYF
j_gene: TRBJ1-6; v_gene: TRBV27; d_gene: TRBD1; CDR3nt: TGTGCCAGCACCGCACAGGGGGACTCACCCCTCCACTTT; CDR3aa: CASTAQGDSPLHF
j_gene: TRBJ1-1; v_gene: TRBV6-5; d_gene: .; CDR3nt: TGTGCCAGCAGTTACTCGTACAGGGTGGTGGGTTCAGCTTTCTTT; CDR3aa: CASSYSYRVVGSAFF